This TCR beta chain is drawn from a study of T cells after posttransplantation cyclophosphamide (dated by TCRdb to between 2015 and 2016). Notes on the research overall: Using TRB sequencing, the study followed how the T cell repertoire reconstituted after myeloablative bone marrow transplantation in which posttransplantation cyclophosphamide served as GVHD prophylaxis. Antigen receptor sequencing covered samples from roughly 40 PTCy-treated patients and 15 to 20 of their related bone marrow donors. Blood from all 35 or so PTCy patients with 1-year posttransplant specimens was subjected to TRB sequencing. In 3 patients, TRB sequencing was also performed on up to about 3 more blood samples taken 2 to 5.2 years after transplant, and in a handful of patients, pretransplant blood was also TRB-sequenced. Because TRA and TRB clonality correlated tightly in 10 or so samples, the subsequent TCR analyses were limited to TRB only. Public TRB sequences were searched against a database of over 3,000 sequences associated with responses to pathogens, tumor antigens, self-antigens and alloantigens.

TRB sequencing used genomic DNA with the immunoSEQ assay at survey resolution or the hsTCRB kit. In the original analysis: The immunoSEQ software was used for initial read processing, and the LymphoSeq R package was used for repertoire analyses. Clonality was computed as 1 minus normalized Shannon entropy; Gini coefficient was also calculated for each TRB dataset. To infer phenotypes in unsorted samples, TRB sequences from sorted subsets of the recipient or donor were mapped onto unsorted samples from the same recipient. TCRdb mirrors the immuneACCESS table, restricted to in-frame sequences. Some clones are absent from its copies; in checked studies, under half trace to an unresolved V gene, and the reason for the others is unknown. Clonal size and the V and J genes are those of that table, whereas D and trimming came from the DNA. The sample data list roughly 4,800 clones, and 75% to 85% of these were observed just once. The top ten clones comprise 4% to 5% of the sample.

CDR1 and CDR2 are drawn from the germline V gene (reference sequence): SEHNR, FQNEAQ. V loses 4 bases of germline sequence and J loses 6 bases, and the interval between the two ends is 6 bases. From its cysteine to its phenylalanine, the CDR3 spans 12 amino acids. Only the CDR3 portion is preserved as DNA: 36 bases, with reading frame beginning at the first base. The treatment or condition label, read with the paper, signifies: high-dose cyclophosphamide on days +3 and +4 as single-agent GVHD prophylaxis. Patients in the PTCy group got busulfan and fludarabine conditioning, a marrow graft from a related or unrelated donor, and cyclophosphamide on days +3 and +4. The PTCy-treated patients were drawn from a prospective, multi-institutional clinical trial. Peripheral blood and bone marrow mononuclear cells were isolated by Ficoll-Hypaque density centrifugation and were cryopreserved. Broad study findings and their caveats: At 1-2 months, donor-recipient similarity was low but rose over the first year, and the later blood repertoires were often dominated by donor CD8+ memory clones. The TRB repertoires of T cells infiltrating skin or GI tract showed only limited overlap with the TRB repertoires of T cells in blood. Across approximately 41 patients, TRB clonality was highly associated with recipient CMV seropositivity and CMV reactivation, and PTCy diversity was similar to diversity in CNI/methotrexate controls.

With respect to this clone: This clone's antigen is unknown. No quality values exist for individual bases; no much larger clone is one base distant.

The starting material was PBMCs, obtained after allogeneic stem cell transplant with posttransplant cyclophosphamide. The TCR originated in a male patient in his fifties who received an allogeneic stem cell transplant from a related donor and was CMV-positive. Where a transplant has occurred, the graft donor may have supplied some of the T cells. The sequence joins TRBV7-9 to TRBJ1-4, with no confidently assigned D gene. The CDR3: CASSSYDEKLFF. The DNA reads as follows: TGTGCCAGCAGCTCCTATGATGAAAAACTGTTTTTT.